What follows are 15 T cell receptor beta chains derived from one specimen sequenced in a study of blood T cell repertoires in COVID-19. Using immunoSEQ multiplex PCR, the repertoire was profiled, and TCRdb retains in-frame clones only, with some absent. The table lists over 60,000 clones, 70% to 90% of them singletons. The sequenced sample consisted of peripheral blood. The receptors originated from an elderly woman with active COVID-19.

The gene calls are TRBV19 and TRBJ2-6; TRBD1 agrees at 7 bases. The germline CDR1 and CDR2 sequences are LNHDA and SQIVND (reference sequence). V was pared by 6 bases and J by 0 bases, with 8 bases of the junction left unmatched. There are 17 residues in the CDR3. The CDR3 DNA is TGTGCCAGTAGGACCCGGGACAGAAGCTCTGGGGCCAACGTCCTGACTTTC. It is translated as CASRTRDRSSGANVLTF. Full variable domain (missing parts from reference TRBV19 and TRBJ2-6): DGGITQSPKYLFRKEGQNVTLSCEQNLNHDAMYWYRQDPGQGLRLIYYSQIVNDFQKGDIAEGYSVSREKKESFPLTVTSAQKNPTAFYLCASRTRDRSSGANVLTFGAGSRLTVL.

This clone was seen just once. J is TRBJ1-1 and V is TRBV6-4, with TRBD1 matching over 8 bases. CDR1 and CDR2 from the germline V gene are MRHNA and SNTAGT. This CDR3 is 16 amino acids long. V lost 6 bases to trimming and J lost 3 bases; unmatched junction nucleotides: 12. CDR3 sequence reads: CASSEFQGARDTEAFF. The CDR3 nucleotides read TGTGCCAGCAGCGAGTTTCAGGGGGCGCGGGACACTGAAGCTTTCTTT.

The chain couples TRBV2 to TRBJ2-7, with TRBD2 identical over 9 bases. CDR1 and CDR2 (germline): SNHLY, FYNNEI. The CDR3 is made up of 12 amino acids. The CDR3 coding sequence is TGTGCTTGCCGGCGGGAGGGCTACGAGCAGTACTTC. It encodes CACRREGYEQYF.

This CDR3 is CSAPVPYEQYF. The CDR3, as DNA: TGCAGTGCCCCAGTACCGTACGAGCAGTACTTC. This rearrangement joins TRBV20-1 to TRBJ2-7; D is unclear. Trimming took off 6 bases at V and 4 bases at J, with 10 bases between the two ends. The CDR3 loop spans 11 amino acids. Germline assignment: CDR1 DFQATT and CDR2 SNEGSKA (reference sequence).

The chain recombines TRBV27 with TRBJ2-3; the match to TRBD1 covers 7 bases. Trimming removed 5 bases from V and 2 bases from J; junction bases left unmatched: 16. This CDR3 is 18 amino acids long. Germline CDR1 MNHEY, CDR2 SMNVEV (reference sequence). The CDR3 region is CASSPGLGQPVHTDTQYF. The CDR3 nucleotides read TGTGCCAGCAGTCCAGGACTGGGACAGCCAGTACACACAGATACGCAGTATTTT.

V is TRBV19 and J is TRBJ2-2; 10 bases align to TRBD1. V shed 4 bases, J shed 3 bases, and the junction held 8 bases outside the gene matches. The CDR3 is made up of 17 amino acids. Germline values: CDR1 LNHDA, CDR2 SQIVND (reference sequence). The CDR3 protein is CASSNPGTGDDTGELFF. In DNA, the CDR3 is TGTGCCAGTAGTAACCCAGGGACAGGGGACGACACCGGGGAGCTGTTTTTT. The variable domain in full, with the rest retrieved from reference TRBV19 and TRBJ2-2, is DGGITQSPKYLFRKEGQNVTLSCEQNLNHDAMYWYRQDPGQGLRLIYYSQIVNDFQKGDIAEGYSVSREKKESFPLTVTSAQKNPTAFYLCASSNPGTGDDTGELFFGEGSRLTVL.

This clone was counted a single time. The CDR3 bases are TGTGCCAGCAGCGTTACAGGGGCCTTCAATCAGCCCCAGCATTTT. This sequence encodes CASSVTGAFNQPQHF. This chain joins TRBV11-2 and TRBJ1-5; the match to TRBD1 covers 7 bases. Germline CDR1 and CDR2: SGHAT and FQNNGV. V was clipped by 5 bases and J by 3 bases; unmatched bases: 7. The CDR3 spans 15 residues.

This rearrangement joins TRBV28 to TRBJ2-1, with 10 bases lining up with TRBD2. Germline V lookup: CDR1 MDHEN, CDR2 SYDVKM. J lost 8 bases, V lost 7 bases, and 5 bases had no gene match. The CDR3 has 13 amino acids. In DNA form, the CDR3 reads TGTGCCAGCAAGCGGGAGGGCCCAGATGAGCAGTTCTTC. It encodes CASKREGPDEQFF.

The V call is TRBV10-3, the J call TRBJ2-1, with TRBD2 identical over 13 bases. CDR1 and CDR2 from the germline V gene are ENHRY and SYGVKD. With V trimmed by 8 bases and J by 7 bases, 8 bases remained unmatched. The CDR3 is made up of 15 amino acids. CDR3 region: CAIGGLAGVGNEQFF. In nucleotides, the CDR3 is TGTGCCATCGGAGGACTAGCGGGAGTGGGGAATGAGCAGTTCTTC.

This clone was observed a handful of times. V gene TRBV9 combines with J gene TRBJ1-2; D possibly corresponds to TRBD1 (6 bases). CDR3 length: 11 amino acids. In germline, CDR1 is SGDLS, CDR2 YYNGEE. Between the trimmed V and J ends, which lost 9 bases and 3 bases, there was a span of 9 bases. Here the CDR3 DNA reads TGTGCCACACAGGGAGACTATGGCTACACCTTC. Translated, it gives CATQGDYGYTF.

The rearrangement uses TRBV7-2 and TRBJ2-1; maybe TRBD2 (5 bases). This CDR3 spans 16 amino acids. Trimming took 5 bases from V and 2 from J, leaving 16 bases between them. Looked up from germline, CDR1 is SGHTA and CDR2 is FQGNSA. The CDR3 region has the DNA TGTGCCAGCAGCCCCGCGGCGGACTCCGCCTACAATGAGCAGTTCTTC. Its translation: CASSPAADSAYNEQFF.

The rearrangement joins TRBV7-8 to TRBJ2-3, with 11 nucleotides matching TRBD2. Germline lookup yields CDR1 SGHVS and CDR2 FQNEAQ. V was clipped by 1 base and J by 7 bases; unmatched bases: 1. This CDR3 has 14 residues. The CDR3 is CASSLVAGGHTQYF. The CDR3 bases are TGTGCCAGCAGCTTAGTAGCGGGAGGGCATACGCAGTATTTT.

V is TRBV11-2 and J is TRBJ2-7, with 11 bases fitting TRBD2. Germline V lookup: CDR1 SGHAT, CDR2 FQNNGV. CDR3 length: 17 residues. After removal of 1 base from V and 0 bases from J, the junction contained 5 bases not matched to a gene. The CDR3 spells CASSLGGTSGASYEQYF. CDR3 in DNA: TGTGCCAGCAGCTTAGGGGGGACTAGCGGAGCCTCCTACGAGCAGTACTTC.

The chain recombines TRBV19 with TRBJ2-3, with 8 bases aligning to TRBD1. This CDR3 spans 19 amino acids. Germline V lookup: CDR1 LNHDA, CDR2 SQIVND (reference sequence). The CDR3 region has the DNA TGTGCTAACCCCTCCTTACCGGGACAGGCTCTTTTTTACACAGATACGCAGTATTTT. Amino acids: CANPSLPGQALFYTDTQYF.

The gene calls are TRBV6-1 and TRBJ1-5; 7 bases line up with TRBD1. Losses at the gene ends were 3 bases for V and 1 base for J; bases not matched to a gene: 12. Germline V lookup: CDR1 MNHNS, CDR2 SASEGT. The CDR3 consists of 18 residues. Here the CDR3 DNA reads TGTGCCAGCAGTGACCGGCAGGGGGATTTGATGAGCAATCAGCCCCAGCATTTT. Its translation is CASSDRQGDLMSNQPQHF.